Listed here are 10 T cell receptor beta chains from one sample, sequenced in a study of regulatory T cells in long-lasting Graves disease. Time point denoted: newly diagnosed GD, antithyroid drugs for less than 3 months. Preparation of the TCR library used RNA extracted from PBMCs. Arm-PCR of CDR3 regions and iRepertoire HTBI primers were used to build TCR beta libraries. One entry per CDR3 protein, called by TCRdb with MiXCR from the multiplex PCR reads. Counted here are roughly 440,000 distinct CDR3 sequences, around 15% occurring once; the ten biggest clones make up about 25%. The same data also went into a second study, on T cells in Graves' hyperthyroidism and ophthalmopathy.

The sequenced sample was peripheral blood mononuclear cells (PBMCs), obtained at new diagnosis, from a patient treated with antithyroid drugs. The receptors were gathered from a woman in her late teens or twenties with Graves disease.

This clonotype appeared many times. This chain uses TRBV2 with TRBJ1-6; 7 nucleotides align to TRBD1. V was pared by 6 bases and J by 7 bases, with 6 bases of the junction left unmatched. Germline V gene data show CDR1 as SNHLY and CDR2 as FYNNEI. The CDR3 is made up of 14 amino acids. The CDR3, as DNA: TGTGCCAGCAGGAGCGGGACAGAGAATTCACCCCTCCACTTT. Protein: CASRSGTENSPLHF.

The table lists this clonotype with a few counts. The chain employs TRBV7-2 and TRBJ2-1; D unclear. The CDR3 length is 13 residues. Germline V gene lookup returns CDR1 SGHTA and CDR2 FQGNSA. The V gene lost 3 bases and the J gene lost 5 bases, with 8 bases spanning the gap. The CDR3 region has the DNA TGTGCCAGCAGCTTCGGACCTGACAATGAGCAGTTCTTC. Translated, it gives CASSFGPDNEQFF.

Many counts were recorded for this clonotype. V usage is TRBV29-1 and J usage is TRBJ2-4; 8 bases are a match to TRBD1. In germline, CDR1 is SQVTM, CDR2 ANQGSEA. V gave up 5 bases and J gave up 7 bases; unmatched junction bases: 7. This CDR3 comprises 13 residues. CDR3 protein: CSVSDRVGNIQYF. CDR3 DNA: TGCAGCGTTTCGGACAGGGTGGGGAACATTCAGTACTTC.

This clonotype was observed many times. The chain recombines TRBV7-3 with TRBJ2-3, with D hard to call. The CDR3 is 13 residues long. The V and J ends lost 4 bases and 6 bases respectively, with 11 bases between them. Germline V gives CDR1 SGHTA, CDR2 FQGTGA. The CDR3 DNA is TGTGCCAGCAGCTCTAATACGGTGGATACGCAGTATTTT. As protein: CASSSNTVDTQYF.

The gene calls are TRBV5-1 and TRBJ2-5, with 7 positions matching TRBD1. In germline, CDR1 is SGHRS, CDR2 YFSETQ. The CDR3 totals 15 residues. With 4 bases clipped from V and 2 bases from J, the junction kept 8 bases outside the gene matches. The DNA for the CDR3 is TGCGCCAGCAGCGTCGGGACAGCCGTACAAGAGACCCAGTACTTC. Translated: CASSVGTAVQETQYF.

The chain is built from TRBV15 and TRBJ2-7, with D maybe TRBD2 (5 bases). This CDR3 has 17 residues. The V end was cut by 0 bases, the J end by 2 bases, with 17 bases between. Germline CDR1 and CDR2: LNHNV and YYDKDF (reference sequence). CDR3 protein: CATSRDRSPGNTYEQYF. CDR3 DNA: TGTGCCACCAGCAGAGATCGTTCCCCCGGGAACACCTACGAGCAGTACTTC.

There are many counts of this clonotype. This CDR3 is CASSQARQGGYTF. The CDR3 region has the DNA TGTGCCAGCAGCCAAGCCAGACAGGGCGGCTACACCTTC. The rearrangement links TRBV14 to TRBJ1-2, with TRBD1 identical over 7 bases. The CDR3 contains 13 residues. Germline CDR1 reads SGHDN; CDR2 reads FVKESK. Trimming at V came to 1 base and at J to 8 bases, leaving 4 bases not matched to a gene.

The gene calls are TRBV7-2 and TRBJ2-3, with a weak D call TRBD2 (6 bases). CDR1 is SGHTA and CDR2 is FQGNSA in the germline V gene. The CDR3 has 17 amino acids. V lost 4 bases and J 3 bases, leaving 20 bases between the germline ends. Here the CDR3 reads CASSSLVGEEETDTQYF. The CDR3 coding sequence is TGTGCCAGCAGCTCCCTAGTGGGGGAGGAGGAAACAGATACGCAGTATTTT. The full variable domain, in which reference TRBV7-2 and TRBJ2-3 provide the parts outside the CDR3, is GAGVSQSPSNKVTEKGKDVELRCDPISGHTALYWYRQSLGQGLEFLIYFQGNSAPDKSGLPSDRFSAERTGGSVSTLTIQRTQQEDSAVYLCASSSLVGEEETDTQYFGPGTRLTVL.

The chain couples TRBV6-2 or TRBV6-3 to TRBJ1-1, with a possible D match to TRBD1 (5 bases). The CDR3 loop spans 12 amino acids. Trimming took 7 bases from V and 5 from J, leaving 11 bases between them. Germline assignment: CDR1 MNHEY and CDR2 SVGEGT. The CDR3 loop reads CASIAGSTEAFF. The CDR3 nucleotides are TGTGCCAGCATTGCAGGGAGTACTGAAGCTTTCTTT.

The sample holds a few counts of this clonotype. The chain joins TRBV6-1 to TRBJ2-3, with 7 bases aligning to TRBD1. Germline V gene data show CDR1 as MNHNS and CDR2 as SASEGT. J was trimmed by 1 base and V by 5 bases; bases with no gene match: 6. The CDR3 is made up of 15 amino acids. The CDR3 loop reads CASSMDQGGTDTQYF. CDR3 coding DNA: TGTGCCAGCAGTATGGATCAGGGGGGCACAGATACGCAGTATTTT.